These 17 T cell receptor beta chains came from one sample sequenced in a study of blood T cell repertoires in COVID-19. Here immunoSEQ multiplex PCR was the method, and the copy in TCRdb shows in-frame clones only, minus some. The sample lists some 150,000 clones; around 80% were seen once. The material sequenced was peripheral blood. Receptor source: a man in his 60s with active or convalescent COVID-19.

This chain connects TRBV7-2 to TRBJ2-5, with D tentatively TRBD2 (7 bases). Germline values: CDR1 SGHTA, CDR2 FQGNSA. Trimming left V 2 bases short and J 4 bases short, with 11 bases between. The CDR3 totals 14 residues. CDR3 amino acids: CASSLPGEGETQYF. The CDR3 region has the DNA TGTGCCAGCAGCTTACCAGGGGAGGGAGAGACCCAGTACTTC.

J is TRBJ2-2 and V is TRBV9; the D gene is possibly TRBD2 (6 bases). Germline V lookup: CDR1 SGDLS, CDR2 YYNGEE. V lost 4 bases to trimming and J lost 5 bases, with 21 bases between them. CDR3 length: 17 residues. The CDR3 loop reads CASSPRSGGRGTGELFF. CDR3 sequence (DNA): TGTGCCAGCAGCCCCCGGAGCGGAGGGCGCGGGACCGGGGAGCTGTTTTTT.

The chain employs TRBV15 and TRBJ2-5; D ambiguous. The V gene's germline CDR1 is LNHNV and CDR2 YYDKDF (reference sequence). Trimming took off 1 base at V and 1 base at J, with 4 bases between the two ends. This CDR3 is 13 amino acids long. This chain's CDR3 is CATSRVRQETQYF. CDR3 DNA: TGTGCCACCAGCAGAGTCCGCCAAGAGACCCAGTACTTC. Complete variable domain (other parts from reference TRBV15 and TRBJ2-5): DAMVIQNPRYQVTQFGKPVTLSCSQTLNHNVMYWYQQKSSQAPKLLFHYYDKDFNNEADTPDNFQSRRPNTSFCFLDIRSPGLGDTAMYLCATSRVRQETQYFGPGTRLLVL.

The chain recombines TRBV3-1 (or the pseudogene TRBV3-2) with TRBJ2-7; D may be TRBD1 (6 bases). V dropped 6 bases and J dropped 1 base, with 10 bases sitting between them. CDR1 is LGHDT, CDR2 YNNKEL, per germline (reference sequence). The CDR3 runs to 13 residues. The chain's CDR3 is CASRAQGSYEQYF. In nucleotides, the CDR3 is TGTGCCAGCAGGGCGCAGGGGTCCTACGAGCAGTACTTC.

The chain has TRBV6-2 or TRBV6-3 and TRBJ1-5; TRBD1 matches 10 bases. Germline V gene lookup returns CDR1 MNHEY and CDR2 SVGEGT. Trimming at V came to 0 bases and at J to 4 bases, leaving 3 bases not matched to a gene. The CDR3 runs to 16 residues. CDR3 bases: TGTGCCAGCAGTTACTCCGGGACAGGGGCAAATCAGCCCCAGCATTTT. As protein: CASSYSGTGANQPQHF.

About this clone itself: Other DNA sequences in this specimen translate into the identical CDR3. The chain has TRBV7-2 and TRBJ2-3, with 9 bases fitting TRBD1. CDR1 and CDR2 (germline): SGHTA, FQGNSA. The CDR3 loop spans 15 amino acids. V was pared by 5 bases and J by 4 bases, with 7 bases of the junction left unmatched. The CDR3: CASSPGTGYADTQYF. DNA for the CDR3: TGTGCCAGCAGCCCGGGGACAGGGTACGCAGATACGCAGTATTTT.

The chain combines TRBV18 with TRBJ1-1; the D is unclear. Germline V gives CDR1 KGHSH, CDR2 LQKENI. V was pared by 6 bases and J by 1 base, with 9 bases between. This CDR3 spans 13 amino acids. CDR3: CASSGGWNTEAFF. The CDR3 nucleotides read TGTGCCAGCTCCGGAGGTTGGAACACTGAAGCTTTCTTT.

This clone was seen once. The V and J genes are TRBV6-5 and TRBJ2-3; 11 positions agree with TRBD2. In germline, CDR1 is MNHEY, CDR2 SVGAGI. The CDR3 is 14 amino acids. The V gene end was trimmed by 8 bases and the J gene end by 4 bases; junction bases not matched to a gene: 5. This CDR3 reads CASLASGRPDTQYF. CDR3 DNA: TGTGCCAGCCTCGCTAGCGGGAGGCCAGATACGCAGTATTTT.

The chain uses TRBV28 and TRBJ2-2; the match to TRBD2 covers 8 bases. The germline V gene encodes CDR1 MDHEN and CDR2 SYDVKM. V trimming: 6 bases; J trimming: 7 bases; junction bases outside the gene matches: 10. This CDR3 spans 15 amino acids. The DNA of the CDR3 is TGTGCCAGCAGGAGCGGGGGCTTCGAGGTCGGGGAGCTGTTTTTT. Translating gives CASRSGGFEVGELFF.

The chain combines TRBV7-9 with TRBJ2-5, with 8 bases fitting TRBD1. Germline CDR1 reads SEHNR; CDR2 reads FQNEAQ (reference sequence). Trimming at V came to 5 bases and at J to 5 bases, leaving 4 bases not matched to a gene. CDR3 length: 13 amino acids. The CDR3 reads CASSGQGWETQYF. Written as DNA, the CDR3 is TGTGCCAGCAGCGGACAGGGATGGGAGACCCAGTACTTC. Combining the CDR3 with reference TRBV7-9 and TRBJ2-5 gives the whole variable domain DTGVSQNPRHKITKRGQNVTFRCDPISEHNRLYWYRQTLGQGPEFLTYFQNEAQLEKSRLLSDRFSAERPKGSFSTLEIQRTEQGDSAMYLCASSGQGWETQYFGPGTRLLVL.

The chain carries TRBV27 and TRBJ2-3, with D unresolved. CDR3 size: 12 residues. Between the trimmed V and J ends, which lost 3 bases and 5 bases, there was a span of 6 bases. The germline gives CDR1 MNHEY, CDR2 SMNVEV (reference sequence). CDR3 DNA: TGTGCCAGCAGTTTCCCGGGAGATACGCAGTATTTT. Translation: CASSFPGDTQYF.

The chain links TRBV27 to TRBJ1-5; D unclear. This CDR3 is 15 amino acids long. V gave up 2 bases and J gave up 4 bases, with 12 bases separating them. The germline V gene has CDR1 MNHEY and CDR2 SMNVEV (reference sequence). CDR3 protein: CASSLSPSANQPQHF. In nucleotides, the CDR3 is TGTGCCAGCAGTTTAAGCCCCTCAGCGAATCAGCCCCAGCATTTT.

The chain combines TRBV2 with TRBJ2-7; TRBD2 matches at 14 bases. The CDR3 length is 17 residues. Trimming removed 4 bases from V and 6 bases from J; junction bases left unmatched: 11. The germline V gene encodes CDR1 SNHLY and CDR2 FYNNEI. This CDR3 is CASSVRMGLAGEVEQYF. As DNA, the CDR3 is TGTGCCAGCAGTGTCCGCATGGGACTAGCGGGAGAAGTCGAGCAGTACTTC.

The rearrangement joins TRBV10-3 to TRBJ2-2, with TRBD1 matching 7 bases. The ends lost 2 bases at V and 6 bases at J; junction bases unmatched: 3. The length of the CDR3 is 14 residues. Germline-derived CDR1 and CDR2 are ENHRY and SYGVKD. In nucleotides, the CDR3 is TGTGCCATCAGTGAGATGGGGACAGCCGGGGAGCTGTTTTTT. Amino acid sequence: CAISEMGTAGELFF.

This clone occurred a few times. This chain connects TRBV24-1 to TRBJ2-5, with a weak D call TRBD1 (6 bases). This CDR3 is 13 amino acids long. Germline V gives CDR1 KGHDR, CDR2 SFDVKD. Trimming cost V 4 bases and J 4 bases, with 9 bases left between them. The DNA for the CDR3 is TGTGCCACCAGTGAGGGGGCGAGAGAGACCCAGTACTTC. It yields the protein CATSEGARETQYF.

The gene calls are TRBV3-1 (or the pseudogene TRBV3-2) and TRBJ2-6; unclear D gene. Germline CDR1 LGHDT, CDR2 YNNKEL (reference sequence). Trimming removed 4 bases at V and 6 bases at J, with 7 bases between. There are 13 residues in the CDR3. Here the CDR3 reads CASSPGAANVLTF. The DNA of the CDR3 is TGTGCCAGCAGCCCCGGAGCGGCCAACGTCCTGACTTTC.

This clone was detected a few times. V is TRBV10-2 and J is TRBJ2-3; D perhaps matches TRBD2 (5 bases). This CDR3 has 15 amino acids. Per the germline V gene, CDR1 is WSHSY and CDR2 is SAAADI. Trimming cost V 3 bases and J 6 bases, with 16 bases left between them. CDR3 DNA: TGCGCCAGCAGTGATCTGGAGGTTGGAGCGGATACGCAGTATTTT. This gives the protein CASSDLEVGADTQYF.